There are a few counts of the clone carrying this T cell receptor beta chain. As yet, its antigen is unknown. Time point meaning: week 35, safety follow-up. What each vaccine dose contained was 300 ug of mutant IDH1 20-mer peptide, accompanied by topical imiquimod. These data come from a study of a mutant IDH1 vaccine in newly diagnosed glioma. About the study: The start of vaccination came 4-6 weeks after radiotherapy alone, or with temozolomide cycles. V12 occurred at week 35 and V13 at week 47.

This table comes from immunoSEQ multiplex PCR, and its TCRdb copy is limited to in-frame clones, with some not included. The data show about 68,000 clones, roughly 83% seen once. Study-wide findings and caveats: Changes to the top peripheral T cell clonotypes appeared unrelated to pseudoprogression.

The source is a young man with glioma. The sample consisted of PBMCs, taken from a glioma patient whose treatment included an IDH1 peptide vaccine.

CDR3 in DNA: TGCGCCAGCAGCCAAGATTTCGCAGCCCACTTGGGATCTGGGGCCAACGTCCTGACTTTC. It codes for CASSQDFAAHLGSGANVLTF. This rearrangement joins TRBV4-3 to TRBJ2-6; no clear D. With 0 bases removed from V and 1 base from J, the gap between germline ends came to 19 bases. The CDR3 length is 20 residues. Germline V gene data show CDR1 as LGHNA and CDR2 as YSLEER.